A single TCR beta chain is shown here with its context. Its specificity is unknown. These data originate in a study of blood T cells in healthy people across ages. It was around 9 milliliters of peripheral blood that were drawn from each donor. A second about 7 to 11 cycle PCR used barcoded and J-beta primers. MiXCR, run by TCRdb on the 5' RACE reads, gives a single entry per CDR3 protein. The sample has 1,500,000 or so distinct CDR3 sequences, around 59% seen once. Whole-study findings and limits: It was held that diversity estimates obtained from one million T cells represented underestimates. Diversity was higher, and naive CD4+ cells more numerous, in long-lived donors than in aged donors. The fall in TCR beta diversity per million T cells was roughly linear with age.

Looked up from germline, CDR1 is SGHRS and CDR2 is YFSETQ. Trimming took 4 bases from V and 5 from J; bases not matched to a gene: 10. The CDR3 sequence is 16 residues long. The chain carries TRBV5-1 and TRBJ2-1; 9 bases line up with TRBD2. The sample consisted of blood. The source of this sequence is a young man in good health. This CDR3 is CASSDVSGRTNNEQFF. Here the CDR3 DNA reads TGCGCCAGCAGCGACGTGAGCGGGAGGACCAACAATGAGCAGTTCTTC.